The TCR beta chain under discussion was sequenced for a study of CD8 T cells in Susac syndrome. Random hexamers were used to reverse transcribe the RNA input (about 0.5 to 1 ug). TCRdb called the immunoSEQ multiplex PCR reads again in MiXCR, with one record for every CDR3 protein. The data show around 80,000 distinct CDR3 sequences, with 91% seen just once and just over 0.5% held by the top ten. Peripheral blood CD8+ and CD4+ T cells were profiled by TCR beta sequencing. Control patients had untreated stable or active relapsing-remitting multiple sclerosis by revised McDonald criteria. TEMRA cells were enriched by FACS, while CD8+ and CD4+ T cells were obtained through a negative isolation that was performed magnetically. The TCR was taken from a human donor with multiple sclerosis. Sample: CD8+ T cells from PBMCs.

CDR3 bases: TGTGCCAGCAGCTTCAAAGAGGGACCCCGGACAGTCAACACTGAAGCTTTCTTT. Its protein is CASSFKEGPRTVNTEAFF. The chain employs TRBV14 and TRBJ1-1, with D perhaps TRBD1 (6 bases). The germline V and J ends were trimmed by 5 bases and 2 bases, with 24 bases remaining between them. Germline assignment: CDR1 SGHDN and CDR2 FVKESK. The CDR3 is 18 residues long.